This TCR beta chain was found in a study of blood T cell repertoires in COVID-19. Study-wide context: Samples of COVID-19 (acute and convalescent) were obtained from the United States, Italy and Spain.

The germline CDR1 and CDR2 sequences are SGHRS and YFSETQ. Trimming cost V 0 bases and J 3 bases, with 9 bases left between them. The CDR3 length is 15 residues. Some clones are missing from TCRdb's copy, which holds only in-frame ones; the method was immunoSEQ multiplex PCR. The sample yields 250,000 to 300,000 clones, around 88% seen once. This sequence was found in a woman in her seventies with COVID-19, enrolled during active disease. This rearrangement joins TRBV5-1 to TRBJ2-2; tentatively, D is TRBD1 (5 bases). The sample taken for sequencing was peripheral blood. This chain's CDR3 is CASSLVGADTGELFF. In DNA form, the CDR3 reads TGCGCCAGCAGCTTGGTAGGGGCGGACACCGGGGAGCTGTTTTTT.